This T cell receptor (beta chain) emerged from a study of identical twins. TCRdb redid the calling of the 5' RACE reads with MiXCR, one entry per CDR3 protein. The sample lists hundreds of thousands of distinct CDR3 sequences, 18% seen once, with 10% to 15% in the top ten. The germline gives CDR1 MNHEY, CDR2 SVGEGT. The CDR3 is made up of 15 amino acids. V was cut by 2 bases and J by 4 bases, with 11 bases left in between. This clonotype was observed a handful of times. Another study also made use of these data, one on T cells expressing NK-cell markers. That paper states: It was from sorted CD3+CD56+NKG2C+, CD3+CD56+NKG2C- and CD3+CD56-NKG2C+ T cells that TCR beta repertoires came.

Sequenced input: PBMCs. The source of this sequence is a woman younger than 35 in good health. The V and J genes are TRBV6-2 or TRBV6-3 and TRBJ1-4; possible D gene TRBD1, 6 bases. The CDR3 loop reads CASSYPGQHNEKLFF. The CDR3 bases are TGTGCCAGCAGTTACCCCGGACAGCATAATGAAAAACTGTTTTTT.